The TCR beta chain described here comes from a study of tumor-infiltrating lymphocytes in primary liver carcinoma listed by TCRdb under 2017. Regarding the study in general: The five patients, three men and two women aged 30 to 69 years, had hepatocellular carcinoma (four) or combined HCC and intrahepatic cholangiocarcinoma (one). Repertoires from technical replicates were highly reproducible, with mean shared-clone rates around 0.87 and correlation coefficients above 0.95. Agilent mRNA microarray profiling was performed on the roughly 24 tumor region samples to relate TCRbeta repertoire diversity to the local molecular phenotype. Roughly 3.65 to 7.13 million productive TCRbeta reads were obtained per sample, and no significant difference in read depth was found between tissue types. The five patients had tumors staged T1-T3 N0M0, with maximum diameters ranging from about 4.2 to 11 cm. A total of 35 specimens from 5 patients, comprising around 25 tumor regions, 5 adjacent noncancerous liver tissues and 5 peripheral blood samples, were covered by TCRbeta repertoire sequencing. TCRbeta repertoire sequencing, expression microarrays and whole-exome sequencing were combined in the study across five regions of each liver tumor, with adjacent normal tissue and blood also included. The full study reports these points: Repertoire overlap was higher between tumor regions (mean roughly 35%) than tumor-adjacent (17%) or tumor-blood (14%) pairs, consistent with antigen-driven expansion. Comparison of CD4+ and CD8+ T cell repertoires was precluded by the use of bulk unsorted samples. Only about 8-24% of top clones were present in all five regions of a tumor, suggesting spatial heterogeneity of tumor-infiltrating T cells. The top 250 clones made up a significantly larger repertoire fraction in tumors than in blood (p = 0.039). Only the TCR beta chain was sequenced, which likely underestimates true repertoire diversity because unpaired alpha chains were not captured. Only 4 or 5 patients were included in the study, and the authors note that the findings should be validated in a larger study.

Total RNA and DNA were co-extracted from roughly 20-30 mg of bulk tissue with the AllPrep DNA/RNA mini kit, without cell sorting. Between late 2015 and early 2016, roughly five patients in China with histopathologically diagnosed primary liver carcinoma had their tumors surgically resected. At the time of sampling, the patients were treatment-naive and had chronic HBV infection. Each tumor was sampled at five spatially separated regions: the superior, inferior, left-lateral and right-lateral poles and the tumor centre. More than 85% viable tumor cells were found by histology in every tumor sample. Each fresh piece of tumor and adjacent tissue was cut in two, with one half stored in RNAlater at -80 degrees C and the other half sent for histology. Comment on this clonotype: The specificity of this receptor is unknown. This may arise from a read error, as a much more abundant clone is one base away.

CDR3 length: 15 amino acids, cysteine to phenylalanine. This entry keeps only the CDR3 DNA: 45 bases, framed from base 1. The germline V gene sets CDR1 to MNHEY and CDR2 to SVGAGI. Using a constant-region primer and ProtoScript II reverse transcriptase, TCRbeta-specific cDNA was reverse-transcribed from around 520 ng total RNA. The TCRbeta libraries were prepared through three rounds of nested multiplex PCR following a slightly modified ARM-PCR procedure. The first two PCR rounds used multiplex TRBV1-TRBV30 forward primers with a Cbeta reverse primer, each for approximately 9 cycles. Sample barcodes and Illumina adapters were attached in a final 25-cycle PCR using Deep VentR polymerase. Before sequencing, amplicons of 200-500 bp were gel-purified using a QIAquick gel extraction kit. The TCRbeta amplicons were sequenced with 250-bp paired-end reads on an Illumina HiSeq 2500. Per the authors' processing: Reads were quality-trimmed with Trimmomatic v0.33, and paired reads were merged with FLASH v1.2.11 to recover full CDR3 sequences. MiGEC v1.2.1b assigned V, D and J germline segments to the rearranged TCRbeta sequences. VDJtools v1.0.0 computed clonotype statistics and Shannon-Wiener diversity indices. Except for diversity analysis, only the 250 most abundant clonotypes of each sample were used in subsequent analyses to reduce sampling bias. TCRdb reprocessing: public reads trimmed at Q25 with fastp, clones called with MiXCR, in-frame beta chains kept. Each entry is one CDR3 protein sequence, shown with its most common DNA and genes. TCRdb assigned the V and J calls; the authors' analysis was not used. The sample table contains 100,000 to 150,000 distinct CDR3 sequences; only one count was recorded for around two thirds of them. The leading ten clones occupy around 9.7% of the sample.

The sequence was obtained from a woman aged 55-75 years with primary liver carcinoma and hepatitis B virus infection. Sequences were obtained from liver tumor tissue from sampling region 1. Read against the paper, the sample's cell subset or site label means: tumor region T1, superior pole. The chain is encoded by TRBV6-5 joined to TRBJ2-7; the central 9 bases match TRBD2. In nucleotides, the sequence is TGTGCCAGCAGTTACTCTAGCGGGAGCTCCCACGAGCAGTACTTC. Protein translation: CASSYSSGSSHEQYF.